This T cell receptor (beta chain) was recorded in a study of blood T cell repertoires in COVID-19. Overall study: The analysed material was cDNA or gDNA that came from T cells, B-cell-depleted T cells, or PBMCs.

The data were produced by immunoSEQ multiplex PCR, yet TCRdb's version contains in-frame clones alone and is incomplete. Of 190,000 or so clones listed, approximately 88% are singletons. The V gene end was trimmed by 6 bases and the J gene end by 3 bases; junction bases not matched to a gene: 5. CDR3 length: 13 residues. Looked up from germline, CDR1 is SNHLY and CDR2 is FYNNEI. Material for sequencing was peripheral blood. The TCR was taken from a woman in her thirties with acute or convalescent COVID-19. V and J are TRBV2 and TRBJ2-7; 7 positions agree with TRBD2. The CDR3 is CASSRGEDYEQYF. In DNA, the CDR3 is TGTGCCAGCAGCCGGGGGGAGGACTACGAGCAGTACTTC.